This is a list of T cell receptor beta chains from one sample in a study of blood T cell repertoires in COVID-19. The method was immunoSEQ multiplex PCR; TCRdb's version includes in-frame clones alone and lacks a portion of them. The sample includes 400,000 to 550,000 clones, roughly 91% of them seen just once. Sequenced input: peripheral blood. Source of these receptors: a woman in her twenties or thirties with acute or convalescent COVID-19. CDR3s include the opening cysteine and the closing phenylalanine or tryptophan. A D gene is named only where the DNA matches it firmly.

V gene	J gene	D gene	CDR3 protein	CDR3 DNA
TRBV18	TRBJ1-5	-	CASSGGAAPNQPQHF	TGTGCCAGCTCGGGGGGGGCCGCCCCTAATCAGCCCCAGCATTTT
TRBV19	TRBJ1-4	-	CASSITGIATNEKLFF	TGTGCCAGTAGTATAACGGGGATTGCAACTAATGAAAAACTGTTTTTT
TRBV2	TRBJ2-5	TRBD2	CASSTVRGGEETQYF	TGTGCCAGCAGCACGGTCCGGGGAGGGGAAGAGACCCAGTACTTC
TRBV29-1	TRBJ2-3	TRBD2	CSTKTSGGLTDTQYF	TGCAGCACCAAGACTAGCGGGGGACTCACAGATACGCAGTATTTT
TRBV30	TRBJ2-7	-	CAWSVPQGINF	TGTGCCTGGAGTGTACCCCAGGGGATAAACTTC
TRBV7-9	TRBJ1-2	-	CASSKLSGGLGYTF	TGTGCCAGCAGCAAGCTTTCGGGGGGGCTCGGCTACACCTTC
TRBV9	TRBJ2-1	TRBD2	CASSVDPGTSGGVEQFF	TGTGCCAGCAGCGTAGATCCCGGGACTAGCGGGGGAGTTGAGCAGTTCTTC
TRBV5-5	TRBJ1-2	TRBD1	CASSHIPGQGDSGYTF	TGTGCCAGCAGTCACATTCCGGGACAGGGGGACAGTGGCTACACCTTC
TRBV15	TRBJ1-1	TRBD1	CATSRGTVVMNTEAFF	TGTGCCACCAGCAGGGGGACAGTCGTTATGAACACTGAAGCTTTCTTT
TRBV30	TRBJ1-6	-	CAWSDTPNGISPLHF	TGTGCCTGGAGCGACACACCGAACGGGATCTCACCCCTCCACTTT
TRBV5-1	TRBJ1-1	-	CASSLETTLNTEAFF	TGCGCCAGCAGCTTGGAGACTACCTTGAACACTGAAGCTTTCTTT
TRBV5-4	TRBJ2-5	-	CASSSARGGVQETQYF	TGTGCCAGCAGCTCCGCCCGGGGCGGGGTACAAGAGACCCAGTACTTC
TRBV7-9	TRBJ1-1	-	CASTDAVADRAFF	TGTGCCAGCACCGACGCGGTGGCAGACAGAGCTTTCTTT
TRBV4-2	TRBJ2-3	TRBD1	CASSLYYSPGQRTDTQYF	TGTGCCAGCAGCCTTTACTACTCCCCGGGACAGCGCACAGATACGCAGTATTTT